This TCR beta chain was recovered during a study of beta chain features in type 1 diabetes. Study outcomes and limitations: Individuals with type 1 diabetes displayed fewer insertions and more deletions at VDJ junctions. Unsettled here was the matter of whether HLA type influences TCRB rearrangement. Moderate yet significant TCRB CDR3 shortening was seen in Type 1 diabetes patients in all four CD4+ subsets. Patients showed naive, central memory and Treg TCRB repertoires that appeared more similar than those of healthy donors.

Each population that was sorted was more than 95% pure. V lost 6 bases, J lost 8 bases, and 19 bases lay in between. The CDR3 is made up of 14 amino acids. CDR1 MDHEN and CDR2 SYDVKM come from the germline V gene. Expressed TCRB transcripts were sequenced because the isolated RNA had all been reverse transcribed beforehand. TCRdb keeps only in-frame clones here, not all; method: immunoSEQ multiplex PCR. Among about 340,000 clones listed, roughly 9% were seen once. This clone was seen at least ten times. No antigen is known for it. The sequence was obtained from a man aged 25-45 years with type 1 diabetes. Sequencing used central memory CD4+ T cells from blood. The chain is built from TRBV28 and TRBJ1-2; tentative D call: TRBD1 (6 bases). The CDR3 DNA reads as TGTGCCAGCAGCCGGGGGGGCTCGGCTGGAGGCTACACCTTC. This gives the protein CASSRGGSAGGYTF.